This passage covers 5 T cell receptor beta chains from one sample sequenced in a study of graft-versus-host responses after intestinal transplantation. Profiled with immunoSEQ multiplex PCR; TCRdb holds only in-frame clones, not every one. Here the sample spans fewer than 150,000 clones, around nine tenths being singletons. Their specific antigens are unknown. This sample comprised unstimulated CD4+ T cells sorted from spleen or lymph node cells, obtained before intestinal transplant. These receptors were collected from a human donor who received an intestinal transplant.

The V and J genes are TRBV6-1 and TRBJ1-4; tentative D call: TRBD1 (6 bases). There are 14 residues in the CDR3. With 5 bases removed from V and 10 bases from J, the gap between germline ends came to 17 bases. Germline assignment: CDR1 MNHNS and CDR2 SASEGT. CDR3 DNA: TGTGCCAGCAGTCTTCCGGACAGTGTGGGAAAACTGTTTTTT. The encoded protein is CASSLPDSVGKLFF.

This clone has more than one count but fewer than ten. The chain links TRBV19 to TRBJ1-3; D remains unclear. In germline, CDR1 is LNHDA, CDR2 SQIVND (reference sequence). The CDR3 is made up of 13 amino acids. The germline V and J ends were trimmed by 5 bases and 2 bases, with 7 bases remaining between them. CDR3 nucleotide sequence: TGTGCCAGTAGTGGGGATACTGGAAACACCATATATTTT. Amino acids: CASSGDTGNTIYF.

The rearrangement uses TRBV11-2 and TRBJ1-1; TRBD1 aligns across 10 bases. The CDR3 consists of 17 residues. Germline CDR1 reads SGHAT; CDR2 reads FQNNGV. V lost 2 bases and J lost 4; bases outside the gene matches: 10. The CDR3 loop reads CASSLRTGGGSGTEAFF. The CDR3 DNA is TGTGCCAGCAGCTTAAGGACAGGGGGGGGATCGGGCACTGAAGCTTTCTTT.

The chain uses TRBV5-1 and TRBJ2-2; TRBD1 aligns across 9 bases. V lost 4 bases to trimming and J lost 5 bases; unmatched junction nucleotides: 9. CDR3 size: 16 residues. CDR1 and CDR2 from the germline V gene are SGHRS and YFSETQ. The CDR3 DNA reads as TGCGCCAGCAGCCGGAACCGACAGGGGGAGACCGGGGAGCTGTTTTTT. It is translated as CASSRNRQGETGELFF.

This chain joins TRBV20-1 and TRBJ1-2; the D gene is possibly TRBD1 (5 bases). V was cut by 7 bases and J by 8 bases, with 14 bases left in between. CDR3 length equals 11 residues. The V gene's germline CDR1 is DFQATT and CDR2 SNEGSKA (reference sequence). DNA for the CDR3: TGCAGTGGGAGGGGCCCATGGGGCTACACCTTC. This sequence encodes CSGRGPWGYTF.